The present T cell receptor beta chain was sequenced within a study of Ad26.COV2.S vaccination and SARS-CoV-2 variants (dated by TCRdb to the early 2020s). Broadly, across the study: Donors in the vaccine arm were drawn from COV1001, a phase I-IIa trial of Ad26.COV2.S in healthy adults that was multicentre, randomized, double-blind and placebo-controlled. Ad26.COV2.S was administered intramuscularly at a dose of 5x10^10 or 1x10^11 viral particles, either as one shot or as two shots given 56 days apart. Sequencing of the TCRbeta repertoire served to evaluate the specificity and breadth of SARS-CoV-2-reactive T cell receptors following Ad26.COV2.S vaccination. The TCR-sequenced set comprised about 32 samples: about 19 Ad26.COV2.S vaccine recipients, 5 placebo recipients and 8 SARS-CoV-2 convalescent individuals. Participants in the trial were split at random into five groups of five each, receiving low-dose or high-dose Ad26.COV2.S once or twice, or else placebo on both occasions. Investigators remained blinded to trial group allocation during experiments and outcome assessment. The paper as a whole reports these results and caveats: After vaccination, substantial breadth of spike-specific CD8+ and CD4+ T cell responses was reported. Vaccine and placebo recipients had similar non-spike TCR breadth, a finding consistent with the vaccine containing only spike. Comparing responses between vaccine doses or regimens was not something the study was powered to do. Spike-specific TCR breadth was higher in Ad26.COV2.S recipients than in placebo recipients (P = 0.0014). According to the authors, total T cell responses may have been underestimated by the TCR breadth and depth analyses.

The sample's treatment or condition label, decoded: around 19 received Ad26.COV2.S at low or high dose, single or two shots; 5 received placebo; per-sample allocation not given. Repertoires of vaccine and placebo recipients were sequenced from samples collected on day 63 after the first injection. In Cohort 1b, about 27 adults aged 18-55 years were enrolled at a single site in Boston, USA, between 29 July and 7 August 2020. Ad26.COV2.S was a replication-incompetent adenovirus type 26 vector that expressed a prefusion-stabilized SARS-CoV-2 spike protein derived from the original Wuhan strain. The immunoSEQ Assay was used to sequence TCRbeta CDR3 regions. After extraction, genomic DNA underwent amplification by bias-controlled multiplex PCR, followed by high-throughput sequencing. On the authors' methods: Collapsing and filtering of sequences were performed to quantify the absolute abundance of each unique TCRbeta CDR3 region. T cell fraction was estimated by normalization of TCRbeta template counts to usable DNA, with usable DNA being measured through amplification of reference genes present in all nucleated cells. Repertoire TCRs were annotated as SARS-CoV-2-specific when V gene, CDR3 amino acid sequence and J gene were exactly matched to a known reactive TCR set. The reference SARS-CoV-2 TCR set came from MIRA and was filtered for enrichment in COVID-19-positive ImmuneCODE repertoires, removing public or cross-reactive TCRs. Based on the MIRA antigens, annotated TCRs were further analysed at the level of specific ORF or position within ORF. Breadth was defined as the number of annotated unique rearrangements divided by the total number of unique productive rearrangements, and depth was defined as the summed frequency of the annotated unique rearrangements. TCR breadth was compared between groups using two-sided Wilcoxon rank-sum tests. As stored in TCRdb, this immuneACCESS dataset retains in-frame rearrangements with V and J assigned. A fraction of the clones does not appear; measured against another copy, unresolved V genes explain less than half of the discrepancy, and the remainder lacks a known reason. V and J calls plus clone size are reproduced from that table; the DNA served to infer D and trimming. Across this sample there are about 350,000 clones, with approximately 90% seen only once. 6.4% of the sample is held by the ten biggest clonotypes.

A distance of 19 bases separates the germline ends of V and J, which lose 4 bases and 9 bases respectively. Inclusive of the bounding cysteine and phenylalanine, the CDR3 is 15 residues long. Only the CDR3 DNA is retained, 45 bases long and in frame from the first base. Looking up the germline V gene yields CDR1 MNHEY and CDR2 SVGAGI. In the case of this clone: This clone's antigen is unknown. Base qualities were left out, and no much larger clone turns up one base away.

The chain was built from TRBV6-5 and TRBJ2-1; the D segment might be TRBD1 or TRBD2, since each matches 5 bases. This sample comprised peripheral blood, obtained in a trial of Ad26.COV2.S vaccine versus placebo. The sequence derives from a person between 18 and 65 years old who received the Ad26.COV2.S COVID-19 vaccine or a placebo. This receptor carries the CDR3 CASSSGQGVSAEQFF. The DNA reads TGTGCCAGCAGTTCGGGGCAGGGCGTTTCGGCTGAGCAGTTCTTC.